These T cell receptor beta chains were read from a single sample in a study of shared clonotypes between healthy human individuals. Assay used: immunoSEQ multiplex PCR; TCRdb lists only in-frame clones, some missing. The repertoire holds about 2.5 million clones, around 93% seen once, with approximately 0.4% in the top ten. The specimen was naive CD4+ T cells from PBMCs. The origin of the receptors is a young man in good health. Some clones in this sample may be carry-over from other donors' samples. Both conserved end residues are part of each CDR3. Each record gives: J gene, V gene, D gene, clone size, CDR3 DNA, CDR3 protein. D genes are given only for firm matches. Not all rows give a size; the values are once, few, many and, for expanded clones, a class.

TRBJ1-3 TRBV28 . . TGTGCCAGCAGTTTTAGCAGGGTATCTGGAAACACCATATATTTT CASSFSRVSGNTIYF
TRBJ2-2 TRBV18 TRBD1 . TGTGCCAGCTCACCCGCGGGACAGGGTTACACCGGGGAGCTGTTTTTT CASSPAGQGYTGELFF
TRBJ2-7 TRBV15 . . TGTGCCACCAGCAGAGATCTGGTGAGCAATGCGGACTTC CATSRDLVSNADF
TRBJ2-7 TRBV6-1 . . TGTGCCAGCAGCCACTCCGGAGCGGCCTACGAGCAGTACTTC CASSHSGAAYEQYF
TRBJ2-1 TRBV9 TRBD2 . TGTGCCAGCAGCGTGCGAATAGCGGGAGCGACCTACAATGAGCAGTTCTTC CASSVRIAGATYNEQFF
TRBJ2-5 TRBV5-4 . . TGTGCCAGCAGCGAAGGACAGCAAGAGACCCAGTACTTC CASSEGQQETQYF
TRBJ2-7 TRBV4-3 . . TGCGCCAGCAGCCAGGGTTGGGACTCTCCCCTCTACGAGCAGTACTTC CASSQGWDSPLYEQYF
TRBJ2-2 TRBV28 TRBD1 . TGTGCCAGCACCACCGGACAGGGATTATACACCGGGGAGCTGTTTTTT CASTTGQGLYTGELFF
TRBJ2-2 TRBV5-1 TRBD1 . TGCGCCAGCAGCAAGGGACAGGGCGGTTTCACCGGGGAGCTGTTTTTT CASSKGQGGFTGELFF
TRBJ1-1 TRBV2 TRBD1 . TGTGCCAGCAGTGGGACAGGGGGGTTCGCTGAAGCTTTCTTT CASSGTGGFAEAFF
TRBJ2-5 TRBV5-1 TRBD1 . TGCGCCAGCAGCGGTCTCGGACAGGGGGCTTCGCTGGAGACCCAGTACTTC CASSGLGQGASLETQYF
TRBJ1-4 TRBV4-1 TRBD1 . TGCGCCAGCAGACACACACCGGGGGGGACAGGGGGCGAAAAACTGTTTTTT CASRHTPGGTGGEKLFF
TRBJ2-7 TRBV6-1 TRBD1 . TGTGCCAGCAGTGAGAGGGGGCCCTACGAGCAGTACTTC CASSERGPYEQYF
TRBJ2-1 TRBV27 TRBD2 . TGTGCCAGCAGTTTACGTACACTACTAGCGGGGGTACACAATGAGCAGTTCTTC CASSLRTLLAGVHNEQFF
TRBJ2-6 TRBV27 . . TGTGCCAGCAGTTACGGGGGGCCTGGGGCCAACGTCCTGACTTTC CASSYGGPGANVLTF
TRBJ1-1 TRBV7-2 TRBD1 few TGTGCCAGCAGCTTAGGTGGGACAGTGAACACTGAAGCTTTCTTT CASSLGGTVNTEAFF
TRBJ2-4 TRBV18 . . TGTGCCAGCTCACCGGGTCAGGGGGGGACCATTCAGTACTTC CASSPGQGGTIQYF
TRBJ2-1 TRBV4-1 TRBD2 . TGCGCCAGCAGCCCCCACGGCACTAGCGGGGCGACCTACAATGAGCAGTTCTTC CASSPHGTSGATYNEQFF
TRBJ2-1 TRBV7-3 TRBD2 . TGTGCCAGCAGCTTACCCTCTAGCGGGAGCGATGAGCAGTTCTTC CASSLPSSGSDEQFF
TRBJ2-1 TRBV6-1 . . TGTGCCAGCAGTGTCTTTCGGCGGGAGCAGTTCTTC CASSVFRREQFF
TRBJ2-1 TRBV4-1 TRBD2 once TGCGCCAGCAGCCCTGGGACTATGTCCTACAATGAGCAGTTCTTC CASSPGTMSYNEQFF
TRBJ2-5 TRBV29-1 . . TGCAGCGTTGAAGGCCGACAGTCCCAAGAGACCCAGTACTTC CSVEGRQSQETQYF
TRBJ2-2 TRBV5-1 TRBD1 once TGCGCCAGCAGCTTATTCGGACAGGGCACCGGGGAGCTGTTTTTT CASSLFGQGTGELFF
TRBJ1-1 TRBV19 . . TGTGCCAGTAGAGGGAAGGCCACTGAAGCTTTCTTT CASRGKATEAFF
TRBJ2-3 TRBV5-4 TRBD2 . TGTGCCAGCAGCTCCGGGACTAGCGGGAGGCGCACAGATACGCAGTATTTT CASSSGTSGRRTDTQYF
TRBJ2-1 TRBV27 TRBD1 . TGTGCCAGCAGTTTCGTGAGGGGGCCGGGATACAATGAGCAGTTCTTC CASSFVRGPGYNEQFF